This T cell receptor (beta chain) was documented in a study of blood T cell repertoires in COVID-19. Study-wide background: Samples of COVID-19 (acute and convalescent) were obtained from the United States, Italy and Spain. The cDNA or gDNA used as material had been derived from T cells, B-cell-depleted T cells, or PBMCs.

The CDR3 consists of 13 residues. With 1 base removed from V and 4 bases from J, the gap between germline ends came to 6 bases. Germline CDR1 is LGHNA and CDR2 is YSLEER. As handled by the study authors: Amplification with reference gene primers provided the estimates of nucleated cell counts. TCRdb's copy holds only in-frame clones and misses some; the assay was immunoSEQ multiplex PCR. That table gives V, J and clone size, and the DNA gave D and trimming. Among roughly 97,000 clones listed, 75% to 90% were seen once. The source is a man in his fifties or sixties with acute or convalescent COVID-19. The sample comprised peripheral blood. This sequence joins TRBV4-3 and TRBJ2-3; tentatively, D is TRBD1 (6 bases). CDR3 in amino acids: CASSQGTADTQYF. CDR3 bases: TGCGCCAGCAGCCAAGGGACAGCAGATACGCAGTATTTT.